This TCR beta chain derives from a study of monozygotic twins with inflammatory bowel disease (dated by TCRdb to between 2017 and 2020). Background on the whole study: The complete study included 28 monozygotic twin pairs: 19 IBD-discordant Danish pairs and nine German pairs, of which four were IBD-concordant and five were IBD-discordant. Each individual had, on average, about 151 000 unique TCRalpha sequences and 181 000 unique TCRbeta sequences available for analysis. The search for disease-associated traits relied mainly on comparing IBD patients with their genetically identical healthy co-twins within discordant pairs. General conclusions and limits of the study: A decrease in TCRbeta repertoire diversity, as measured by inverse Simpson index, was observed in IBD patients compared with their healthy co-twins. No single strong signal or clonotype linked to IBD turned up in the results, so the idea that one exists was not supported. Background noise and inter-individual variability may have been introduced into the repertoires by the differing immunosuppressive treatments among patients. IBD patients shared fewer clonotypes with other individuals than healthy twins did, most markedly in patients showing signs of disease activity. The analysis was unable to tell apart different T cell subtypes. No difference in repertoire similarity was observed between concordant and discordant twins, possibly owing to limited statistical power.

Receptors were amplified or captured by 5' RACE. The input for every TCR library was roughly 3,200 ng of total RNA. For each sample, cDNA synthesis with SMARTScribe reverse transcriptase was split into eight separate reactions. During cDNA synthesis, template switching introduced unique molecular identifiers that contained a 6-nucleotide sample barcode. Amplification of TCRalpha and TCRbeta cDNA involved two nested PCRs of approximately 16 and 9 cycles, and each PCR was followed by bead purification. Before amplification, cDNA was treated with uracil DNA-glycosylase and purified using the QIAquick PCR purification kit. The second PCR added Illumina TruSeq-compatible adapters along with sample-specific barcodes. TapeStation and Qubit were used to check library quality and concentration, and 4.5 to 5 ng of each library was pooled. Sequencing of the pooled libraries was done on an Illumina HiSeq2500 single-index Rapid Run using custom sequencing primers and 2 x 100 bp reads. Per the authors' processing: MiGEC version 1.2.6 was used for UMI-based consensus assembly to correct PCR and sequencing errors. MiXCR version 2.1.1 was used for V(D)J alignment, clonotype assembly and CDR3 extraction. Normalisation of gene usage, clonotype sharing and MAIT/NKT TCR abundance was achieved by analysing the top 1000, 10 000 and 20 000 clonotypes per sample. After downsampling to 27 000 UMIs, diversity was calculated as the inverse Simpson index using the vegan R package. Statistical testing used paired Mann-Whitney U tests on the discordant twin pairs and applied Benjamini-Hochberg correction for multiple testing. The reads were reprocessed in TCRdb, with one entry per CDR3 protein sequence and no accompanying DNA. The V and J calls were not made by the authors but by TCRdb's processing. The sample has more than 350,000 distinct CDR3 sequences on record. The ten largest account for about 2.3% of the sample.

From each donor, an approximately 2.3 ml peripheral blood sample was drawn into PAXgene tubes and stored at -80 degrees C. Total RNA was isolated from whole blood with the PAXgene blood miRNA kit on an automated QIAcube, without T cell sorting. Peripheral blood from monozygotic twin pairs, either concordant or discordant for inflammatory bowel disease, underwent deep TCRalpha and TCRbeta repertoire profiling that used unique molecular barcoding. Smoking habits were recorded for all twin pairs, and individuals were classified as current, former or never smokers. From cysteine to phenylalanine, the CDR3 is 20 amino acids long. The entry carries no DNA sequence. In the germline V gene, CDR1 corresponds to SGHRS and CDR2 to YFSETQ. A remark on this clonotype: The target of this receptor is not known.

The sequenced sample consisted of blood. The chain uses TRBV5-1 and TRBJ2-3; TCRdb returns TRBD1, unconfirmable since there is no DNA. The receptor comes from a human donor with ulcerative colitis or Crohn's disease, or a healthy co-twin of an affected twin (not recorded which). The CDR3 corresponds to CASSRRGQGDSRGSTDTQYF.